Presented here are 2 T cell receptor beta chains from one specimen sequenced in a study of high-grade serous ovarian cancer treatment subgroups. Using immunoSEQ multiplex PCR, the repertoire was profiled, and TCRdb retains in-frame clones only, with some absent. The data contain about 18,000 clones, around 74% of them singletons. The tumor samples were collected prior to definitive surgery or chemotherapy. The sequenced sample consisted of tumor tissue. The receptors here all came from a human donor with high-grade serous ovarian cancer.

There are a few counts of this clone. The rearrangement joins TRBV15 to TRBJ2-5; D gene ambiguous. The length of the CDR3 is 11 residues. Germline V gene sequence: CDR1 LNHNV, CDR2 YYDKDF (reference sequence). The V end was cut by 2 bases, the J end by 2 bases, with 0 bases between. The CDR3 DNA is TGTGCCACCAGCAGACAAGAGACCCAGTACTTC. Protein product: CATSRQETQYF.

The rearrangement uses TRBV4-1 and TRBJ1-1; 8 bases match TRBD1. The CDR3 sequence is 17 residues long. J lost 1 base, V lost 2 bases, and 9 bases had no gene match. CDR1 is MGHRA and CDR2 is YSYEKL in the germline V gene. CDR3 sequence (DNA): TGCGCCAGCAGCCAATTTCCTACCGGGACAGGGAACACTGAAGCTTTCTTT. Amino acid sequence: CASSQFPTGTGNTEAFF.